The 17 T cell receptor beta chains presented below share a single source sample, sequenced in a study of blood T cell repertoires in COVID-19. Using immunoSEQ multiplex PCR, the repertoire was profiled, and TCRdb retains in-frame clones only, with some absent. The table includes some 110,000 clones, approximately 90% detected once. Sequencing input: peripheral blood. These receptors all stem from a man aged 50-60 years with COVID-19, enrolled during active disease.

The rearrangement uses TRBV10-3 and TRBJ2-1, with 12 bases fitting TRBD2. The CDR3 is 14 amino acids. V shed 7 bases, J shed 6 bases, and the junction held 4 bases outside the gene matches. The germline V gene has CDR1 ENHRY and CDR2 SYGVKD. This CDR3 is CAIKGLAGFNEQFF. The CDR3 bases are TGTGCCATCAAGGGACTAGCGGGTTTCAATGAGCAGTTCTTC.

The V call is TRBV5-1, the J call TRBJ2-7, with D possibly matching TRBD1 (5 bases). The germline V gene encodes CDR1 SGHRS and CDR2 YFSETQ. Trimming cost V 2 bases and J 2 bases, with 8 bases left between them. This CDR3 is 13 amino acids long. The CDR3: CASSFQGTYEQYF. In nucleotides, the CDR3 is TGCGCCAGCAGCTTTCAGGGCACCTACGAGCAGTACTTC.

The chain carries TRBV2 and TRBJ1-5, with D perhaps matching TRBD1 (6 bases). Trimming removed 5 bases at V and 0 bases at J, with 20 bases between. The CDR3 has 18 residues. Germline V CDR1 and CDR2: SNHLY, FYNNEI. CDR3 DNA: TGTGCCAGCAGTCTACTCCGTGGGACATTTCATAGCAATCAGCCCCAGCATTTT. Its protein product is CASSLLRGTFHSNQPQHF.

The CDR3 nucleotides are TGTGCCAGCAGCTCGAATAGCAATGAAAAACTGTTTTTT. It translates to CASSSNSNEKLFF. The rearrangement uses TRBV5-4 and TRBJ1-4, with no clear D. CDR3 length equals 13 residues. Germline values: CDR1 SGHNT, CDR2 YYREEE (reference sequence). V lost 3 bases and J 5 bases, leaving 8 bases between the germline ends.

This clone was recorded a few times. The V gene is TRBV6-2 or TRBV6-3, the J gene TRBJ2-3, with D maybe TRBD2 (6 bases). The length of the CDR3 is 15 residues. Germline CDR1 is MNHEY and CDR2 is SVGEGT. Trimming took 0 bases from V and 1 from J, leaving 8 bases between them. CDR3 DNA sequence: TGTGCCAGCAGTTACTCCCCTAGCGGCACAGATACGCAGTATTTT. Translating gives CASSYSPSGTDTQYF.

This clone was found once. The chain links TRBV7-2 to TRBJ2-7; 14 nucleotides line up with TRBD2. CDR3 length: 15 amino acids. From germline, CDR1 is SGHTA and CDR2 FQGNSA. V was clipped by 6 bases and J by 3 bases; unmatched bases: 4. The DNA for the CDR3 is TGTGCCAGCAGGGGGGGGACTAGCGGGAGCTACGAGCAGTACTTC. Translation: CASRGGTSGSYEQYF.

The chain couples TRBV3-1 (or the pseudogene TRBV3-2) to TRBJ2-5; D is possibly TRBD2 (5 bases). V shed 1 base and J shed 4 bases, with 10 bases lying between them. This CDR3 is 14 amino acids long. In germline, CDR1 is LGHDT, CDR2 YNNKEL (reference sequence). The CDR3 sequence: CASSQVEGGETQYF. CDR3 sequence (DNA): TGTGCCAGCAGCCAAGTCGAGGGTGGAGAGACCCAGTACTTC.

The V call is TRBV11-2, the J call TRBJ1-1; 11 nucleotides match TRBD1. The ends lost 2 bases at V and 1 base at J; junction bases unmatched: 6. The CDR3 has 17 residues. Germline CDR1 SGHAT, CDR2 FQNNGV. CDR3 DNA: TGTGCCAGCAGCTTACGTCGGACAGGGGGCTGGAACACTGAAGCTTTCTTT. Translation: CASSLRRTGGWNTEAFF.

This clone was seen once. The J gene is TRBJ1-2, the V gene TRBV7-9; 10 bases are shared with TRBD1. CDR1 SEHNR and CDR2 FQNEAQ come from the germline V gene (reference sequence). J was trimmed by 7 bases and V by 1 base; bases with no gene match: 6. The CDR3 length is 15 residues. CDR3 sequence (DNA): TGTGCCAGCAGCTTAGGACAGGGGGCAAGTTTTGGCTACACCTTC. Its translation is CASSLGQGASFGYTF.

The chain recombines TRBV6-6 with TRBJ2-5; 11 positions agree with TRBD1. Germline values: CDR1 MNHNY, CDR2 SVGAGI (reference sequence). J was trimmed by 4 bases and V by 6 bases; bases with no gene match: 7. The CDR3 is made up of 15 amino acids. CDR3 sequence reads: CASRPGQGVRETQYF. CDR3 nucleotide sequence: TGTGCCAGCAGGCCGGGACAGGGGGTTCGAGAGACCCAGTACTTC.

The CDR3 DNA is TGTGCCAGTAGTGCAGGGACAGATTACCACACAGATACGCAGTATTTT. Encoded protein: CASSAGTDYHTDTQYF. V gene TRBV19 combines with J gene TRBJ2-3, with TRBD1 matching over 7 bases. The V gene end was trimmed by 5 bases and the J gene end by 2 bases; junction bases not matched to a gene: 10. Germline lookup yields CDR1 LNHDA and CDR2 SQIVND (reference sequence). This CDR3 has 16 amino acids.

CDR3 residues: CASSQGGNEQFF. In nucleotides, the CDR3 is TGTGCCAGCAGCCAAGGCGGCAATGAGCAGTTCTTC. The chain is built from TRBV14 and TRBJ2-1; unclear D gene. CDR1 SGHDN and CDR2 FVKESK come from the germline V gene. This CDR3 is 12 amino acids long. V lost 1 base, J lost 6 bases, and 4 bases lay in between.

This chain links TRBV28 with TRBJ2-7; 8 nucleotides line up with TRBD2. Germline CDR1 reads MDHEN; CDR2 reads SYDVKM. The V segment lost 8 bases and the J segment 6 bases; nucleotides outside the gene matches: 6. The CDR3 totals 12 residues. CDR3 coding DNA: TGTGCCAGCGGACTAGCAGAGGGCGAGCAGTACTTC. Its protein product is CASGLAEGEQYF.

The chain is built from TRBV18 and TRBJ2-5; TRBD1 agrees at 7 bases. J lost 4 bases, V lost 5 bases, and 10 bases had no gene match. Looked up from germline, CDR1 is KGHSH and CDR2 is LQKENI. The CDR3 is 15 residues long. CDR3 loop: CASSAPTGSVETQYF. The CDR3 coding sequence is TGTGCCAGCTCAGCCCCGACAGGGAGTGTAGAGACCCAGTACTTC.

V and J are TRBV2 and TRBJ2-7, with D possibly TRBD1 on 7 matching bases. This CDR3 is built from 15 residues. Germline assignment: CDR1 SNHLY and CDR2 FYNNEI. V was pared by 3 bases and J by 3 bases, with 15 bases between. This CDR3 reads CASSDLTGEVYEQYF. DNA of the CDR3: TGTGCCAGCAGTGACCTCACAGGGGAGGTCTACGAGCAGTACTTC.

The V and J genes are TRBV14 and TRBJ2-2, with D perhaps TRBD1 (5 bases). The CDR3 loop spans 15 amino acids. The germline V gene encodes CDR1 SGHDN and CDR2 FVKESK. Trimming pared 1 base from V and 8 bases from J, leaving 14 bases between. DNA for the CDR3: TGTGCCAGCAGCCAAGCAACAGGTCCAACTGGGGAGCTGTTTTTT. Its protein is CASSQATGPTGELFF.

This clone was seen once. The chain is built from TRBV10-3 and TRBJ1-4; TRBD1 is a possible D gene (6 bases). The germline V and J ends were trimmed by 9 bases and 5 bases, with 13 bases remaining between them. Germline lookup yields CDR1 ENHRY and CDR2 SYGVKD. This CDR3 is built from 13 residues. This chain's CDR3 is CAIRSGENEKLFF. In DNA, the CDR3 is TGTGCCATTAGGTCAGGGGAGAATGAAAAACTGTTTTTT.